This T cell receptor beta chain is from a study of T cell responses to AZD1222 COVID-19 vaccine (dated by TCRdb to the early 2020s). A note on the overall study: AZD1222 recipients whose second dose came at about 4 weeks and those whose second dose came at about 12 weeks were combined into one group, since spike-specific TCR depth and breadth did not differ between the two schedules. TCR sequencing was performed for some 250 trial participants, of whom 207 were given two doses of AZD1222 and approximately 25 were given two doses of MenACWY control vaccine. Trial participants were enrolled by age into 18-55, 56-69 and 70-plus year subgroups, with about 150, 27 and 61 TCR-sequenced participants respectively. What the research found in general, with its limitations: The vaccine-associated CD4 TCRs covered the entire spike protein, and the dominant responses fell in regions 160-218 and 743-854. The 56-69-year group was small, and its depth increase did not reach significance, likely because of low power. Most participants were white British and females outnumbered males, and the authors suggested that clonal diversity may have been underestimated. A significant rise in spike-specific TCR breadth and depth was observed after two AZD1222 doses relative to day 0 and relative to MenACWY recipients. Because no day 14 peak-response samples were available, the repertoires could be characterized only after the peak T cell response. Only five to seven AZD1222 recipients were SARS-CoV-2 seropositive at baseline, limiting conclusions about previously exposed vaccinees. Nearly half of unique spike-specific TCRs reportedly recognized epitopes outside regions mutated in the B.1.351 and B.1.1.7 variants.

This clone was counted only a few times. There is no known antigen for this receptor. There are no base qualities to consult, and no much larger clone falls within one base. Read against the paper, the sample's time point label means: baseline before first vaccination. Vaccinee samples were obtained from the UK trials COV001 and COV002, which included a single-blind randomized controlled phase 2/3 trial of AZD1222 (ChAdOx1 nCoV-19) in healthy adults. Trial participant PBMC samples were collected at day 0 and day 28 after the second dose for TCRbeta chain sequencing. The CDR3 regions of human TCRbeta chains were analyzed by immunosequencing. The published analysis was carried out like this. TCRs in the repertoires were matched against a reference library of SARS-CoV-2-specific TCRs that had been generated with the MIRA antigen-specificity platform. Breadth meant the fraction of unique TCRs that were SARS-CoV-2-associated, whereas depth meant the fraction of total T cells that were SARS-CoV-2-associated. Using the MIRA data, each spike-specific TCR was assigned both to the spike region to which the TCR was reactive and to a CD4 or CD8 class. Log10-transformed breadth and depth values were compared by one-way ANOVA with Sidak's multiple comparisons tests. TCRdb's version of the immuneACCESS table is confined to in-frame rearrangements and falls short of the full clone set. An unresolved V gene accounts for under half of the shortfall where checked; the remainder is of unknown origin. The V and J calls and clone size are taken from that table; D and trimming were inferred from the DNA. Present in this sample are roughly 120,000 clones, about 88% of which were seen just once. The ten top clones hold 1.5% to 2% of the sample.

Cut back by 3 bases and 2 bases, the V and J ends lie 8 bases apart. According to the germline V gene, CDR1 reads SNHLY and CDR2 reads FYNNEI. CDR3 length: 14 amino acids, cysteine to phenylalanine. Just the 42-base CDR3 DNA is kept, in frame starting at base 1. The clonotype comes from an adult in good health. The sequencing here drew on peripheral blood, taken on day 0 of AZD1222 vaccination. Recombination linked TRBV2 to TRBJ1-3, with no confidently assigned D gene. The sequenced DNA: TGTGCCAGCAGTGATCGGGCGGCTGGAAACACCATATATTTT. Its product reads: CASSDRAAGNTIYF.